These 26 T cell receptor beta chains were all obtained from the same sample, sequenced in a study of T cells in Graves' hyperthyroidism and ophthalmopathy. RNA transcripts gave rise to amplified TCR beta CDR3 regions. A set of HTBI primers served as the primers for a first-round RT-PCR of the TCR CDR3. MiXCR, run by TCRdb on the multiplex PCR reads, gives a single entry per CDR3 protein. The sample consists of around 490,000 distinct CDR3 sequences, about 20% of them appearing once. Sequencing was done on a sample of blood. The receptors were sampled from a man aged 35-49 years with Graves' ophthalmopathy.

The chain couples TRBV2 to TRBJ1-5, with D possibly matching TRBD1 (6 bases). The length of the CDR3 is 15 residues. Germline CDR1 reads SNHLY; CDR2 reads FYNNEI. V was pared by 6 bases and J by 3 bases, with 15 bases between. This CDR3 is CASSPVGGLNQPQHF. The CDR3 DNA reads TGTGCCAGCAGCCCAGTGGGGGGCCTCAATCAGCCCCAGCATTTT.

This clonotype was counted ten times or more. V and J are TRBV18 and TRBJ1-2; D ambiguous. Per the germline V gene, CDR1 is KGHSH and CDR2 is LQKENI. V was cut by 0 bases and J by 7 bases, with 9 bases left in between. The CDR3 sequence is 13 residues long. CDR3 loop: CASSPPTVFGYTF. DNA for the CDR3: TGTGCCAGCTCACCACCCACCGTTTTTGGCTACACCTTC.

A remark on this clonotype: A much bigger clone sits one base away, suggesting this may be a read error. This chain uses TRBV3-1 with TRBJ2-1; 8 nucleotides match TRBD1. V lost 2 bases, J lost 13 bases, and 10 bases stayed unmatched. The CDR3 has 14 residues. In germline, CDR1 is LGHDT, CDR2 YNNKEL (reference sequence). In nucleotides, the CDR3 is TGTGCCAGCAGCCAATGGTCGACAGGGGACGATCAGTTCTTC. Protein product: CASSQWSTGDDQFF.

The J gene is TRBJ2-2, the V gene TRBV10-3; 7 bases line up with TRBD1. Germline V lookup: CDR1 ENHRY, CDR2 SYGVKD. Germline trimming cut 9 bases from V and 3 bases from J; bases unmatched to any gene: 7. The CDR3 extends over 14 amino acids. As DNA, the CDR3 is TGTGCCATTTCCAGGGGGATGGACACCGGGGAGCTGTTTTTT. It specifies CAISRGMDTGELFF.

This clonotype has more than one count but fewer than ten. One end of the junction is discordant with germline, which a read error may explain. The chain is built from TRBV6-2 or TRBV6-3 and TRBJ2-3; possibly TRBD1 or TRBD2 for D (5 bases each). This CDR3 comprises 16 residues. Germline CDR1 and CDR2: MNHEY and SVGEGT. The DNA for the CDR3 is TGTGCCAGCAGTTACTCGATCGGGGAGATCACAGGTACGCAGTATTTT. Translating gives CASSYSIGEITGTQYF.

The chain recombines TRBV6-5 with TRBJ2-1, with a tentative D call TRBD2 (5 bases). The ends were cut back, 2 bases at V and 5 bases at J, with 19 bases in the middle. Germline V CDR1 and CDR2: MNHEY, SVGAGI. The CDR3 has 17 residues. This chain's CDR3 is CASSYTPTTSINNEQFF. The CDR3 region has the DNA TGTGCCAGCAGTTACACCCCGACTACCTCCATTAACAATGAGCAGTTCTTC.

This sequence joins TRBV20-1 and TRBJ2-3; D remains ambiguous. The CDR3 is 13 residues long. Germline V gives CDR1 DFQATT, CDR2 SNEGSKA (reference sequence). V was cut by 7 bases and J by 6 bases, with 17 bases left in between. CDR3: CSGVSIPGDTQYF. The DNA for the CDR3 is TGCAGTGGAGTCTCAATCCCCGGCGATACGCAGTATTTT.

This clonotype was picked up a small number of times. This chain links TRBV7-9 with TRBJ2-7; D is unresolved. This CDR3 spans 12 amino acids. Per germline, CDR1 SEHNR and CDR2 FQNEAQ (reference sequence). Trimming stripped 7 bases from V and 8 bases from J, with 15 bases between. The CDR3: CASNSPVGKQYF. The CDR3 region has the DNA TGTGCCAGCAACTCACCCGTGGGCAAGCAGTACTTC.

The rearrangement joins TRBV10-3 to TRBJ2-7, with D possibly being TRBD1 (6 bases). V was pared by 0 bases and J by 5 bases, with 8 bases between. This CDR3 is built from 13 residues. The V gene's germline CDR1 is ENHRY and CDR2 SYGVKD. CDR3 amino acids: CAISESGTHEQYF. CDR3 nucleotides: TGTGCCATCAGTGAGTCGGGGACACACGAGCAGTACTTC.

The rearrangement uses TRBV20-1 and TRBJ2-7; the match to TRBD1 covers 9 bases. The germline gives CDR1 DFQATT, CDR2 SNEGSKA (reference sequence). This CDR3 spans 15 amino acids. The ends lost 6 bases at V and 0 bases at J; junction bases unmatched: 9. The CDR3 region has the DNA TGCAGTGCCGAATTCTTACAGGGGGCCTCCTACGAGCAGTACTTC. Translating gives CSAEFLQGASYEQYF.

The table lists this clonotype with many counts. CDR3 in DNA: TGCGCCAGCAGCCAAGCGGGACCCCCCTACGAGCAGTACTTC. It translates to CASSQAGPPYEQYF. V usage is TRBV4-1 and J usage is TRBJ2-7; the D gene could be TRBD1 or TRBD2 (5 bases each). Between the trimmed V and J ends, which lost 1 base and 2 bases, there was a span of 9 bases. CDR3 length equals 14 residues. Germline V CDR1 and CDR2: MGHRA, YSYEKL.

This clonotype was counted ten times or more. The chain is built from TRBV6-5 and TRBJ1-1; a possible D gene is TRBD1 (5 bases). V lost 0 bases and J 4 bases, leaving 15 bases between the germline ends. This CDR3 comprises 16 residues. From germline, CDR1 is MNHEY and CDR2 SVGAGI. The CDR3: CASSYSSLGRSTEAFF. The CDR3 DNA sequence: TGTGCCAGCAGTTACTCGAGTCTGGGGCGAAGCACTGAAGCTTTCTTT.

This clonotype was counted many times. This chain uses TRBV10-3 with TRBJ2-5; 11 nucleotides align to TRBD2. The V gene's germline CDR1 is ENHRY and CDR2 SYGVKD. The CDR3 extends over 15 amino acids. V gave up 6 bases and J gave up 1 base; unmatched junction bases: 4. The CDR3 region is CAIRTGTSGQETQYF. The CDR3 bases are TGTGCCATCAGGACCGGGACTAGCGGCCAAGAGACCCAGTACTTC.

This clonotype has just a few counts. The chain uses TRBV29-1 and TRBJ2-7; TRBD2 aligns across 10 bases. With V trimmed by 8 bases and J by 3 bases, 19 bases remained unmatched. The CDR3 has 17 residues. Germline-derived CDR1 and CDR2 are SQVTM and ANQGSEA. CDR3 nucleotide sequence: TGCAGCATTCTTGTGAGCGGGAGGGCCTTGGTTTACTACGAGCAGTACTTC. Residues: CSILVSGRALVYYEQYF.

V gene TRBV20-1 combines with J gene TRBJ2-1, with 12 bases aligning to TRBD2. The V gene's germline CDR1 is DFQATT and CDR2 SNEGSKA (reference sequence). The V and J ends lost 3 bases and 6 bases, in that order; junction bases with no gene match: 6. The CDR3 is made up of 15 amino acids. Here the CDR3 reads CSARDLAGGLNEQFF. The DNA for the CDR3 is TGCAGTGCTAGGGATCTAGCGGGAGGGCTCAATGAGCAGTTCTTC.

CDR3 in amino acids: CASSLGHANYGYTF. As DNA, the CDR3 is TGTGCCAGCAGCTTAGGGCACGCTAACTATGGCTACACCTTC. V usage is TRBV7-8 and J usage is TRBJ1-2; D not certain. Germline V gene lookup returns CDR1 SGHVS and CDR2 FQNEAQ. Trimming left V 1 base short and J 0 bases short, with 6 bases between. CDR3 length: 14 amino acids.

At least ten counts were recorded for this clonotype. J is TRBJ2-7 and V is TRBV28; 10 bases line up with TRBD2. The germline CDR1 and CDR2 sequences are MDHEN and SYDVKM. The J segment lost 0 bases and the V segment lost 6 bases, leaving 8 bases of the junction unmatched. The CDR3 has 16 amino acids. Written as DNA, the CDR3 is TGTGCCAGCAGCACGACACTAGCGGGGCTCTCCTACGAGCAGTACTTC. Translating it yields CASSTTLAGLSYEQYF.

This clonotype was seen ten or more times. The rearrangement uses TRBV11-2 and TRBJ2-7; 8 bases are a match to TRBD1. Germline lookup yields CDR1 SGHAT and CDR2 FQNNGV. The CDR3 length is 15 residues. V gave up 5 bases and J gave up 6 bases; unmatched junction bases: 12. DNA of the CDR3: TGTGCCAGCAGCCCCATTCCCGGACAGGGTCGCGAGCAGTACTTC. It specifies CASSPIPGQGREQYF. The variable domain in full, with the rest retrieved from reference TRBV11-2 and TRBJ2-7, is EAGVAQSPRYKIIEKRQSVAFWCNPISGHATLYWYQQILGQGPKLLIQFQNNGVVDDSQLPKDRFSAERLKGVDSTLKIQPAKLEDSAVYLCASSPIPGQGREQYFGPGTRLTVT.

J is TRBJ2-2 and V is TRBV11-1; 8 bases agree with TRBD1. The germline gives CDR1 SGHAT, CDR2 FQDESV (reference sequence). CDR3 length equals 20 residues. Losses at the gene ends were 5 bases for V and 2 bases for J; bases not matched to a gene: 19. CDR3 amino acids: CASSPRPGGAAGRNTGELFF. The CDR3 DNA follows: TGTGCCAGCAGCCCTCGTCCAGGGGGCGCGGCCGGGCGAAACACCGGGGAGCTGTTTTTT.

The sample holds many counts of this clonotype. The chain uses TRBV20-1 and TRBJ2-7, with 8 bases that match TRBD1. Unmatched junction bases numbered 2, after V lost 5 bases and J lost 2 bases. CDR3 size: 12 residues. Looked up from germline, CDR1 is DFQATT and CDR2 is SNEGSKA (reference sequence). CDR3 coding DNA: TGCAGTGCTTCAGGGGGCACCTACGAGCAGTACTTC. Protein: CSASGGTYEQYF.

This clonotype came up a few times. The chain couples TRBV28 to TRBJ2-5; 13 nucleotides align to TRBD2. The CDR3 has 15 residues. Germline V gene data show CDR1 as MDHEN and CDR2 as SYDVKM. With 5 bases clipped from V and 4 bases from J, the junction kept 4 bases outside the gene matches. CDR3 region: CASSQTSGRIETQYF. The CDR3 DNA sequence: TGTGCCAGCAGTCAGACTAGCGGGAGGATAGAGACCCAGTACTTC.

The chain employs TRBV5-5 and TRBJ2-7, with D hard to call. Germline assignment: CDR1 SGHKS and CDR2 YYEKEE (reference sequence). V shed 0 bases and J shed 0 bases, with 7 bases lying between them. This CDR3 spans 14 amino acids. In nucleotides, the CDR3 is TGTGCCAGCAGCTTGGAATTTATCTCCTACGAGCAGTACTTC. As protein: CASSLEFISYEQYF.

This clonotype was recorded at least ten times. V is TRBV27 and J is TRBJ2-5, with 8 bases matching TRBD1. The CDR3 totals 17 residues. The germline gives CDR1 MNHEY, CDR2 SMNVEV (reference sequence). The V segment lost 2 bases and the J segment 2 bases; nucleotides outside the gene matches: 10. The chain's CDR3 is CASSLPPTGDRQETQYF. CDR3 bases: TGTGCCAGCAGTTTACCCCCGACAGGGGATCGGCAAGAGACCCAGTACTTC.

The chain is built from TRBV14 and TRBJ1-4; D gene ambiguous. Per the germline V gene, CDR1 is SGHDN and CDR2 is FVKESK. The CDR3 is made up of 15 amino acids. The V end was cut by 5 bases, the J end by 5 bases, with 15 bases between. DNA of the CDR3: TGTGCCAGCAGCAAAGTGGTACCTCTAAATGAAAAACTGTTTTTT. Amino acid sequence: CASSKVVPLNEKLFF.

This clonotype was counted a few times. The CDR3, as DNA: TGTGCCAGCAGCCCCCCGGACATCTACAATGAGCAGTTCTTC. This encodes CASSPPDIYNEQFF. The chain uses TRBV7-2 and TRBJ2-1; tentative D call: TRBD1 (5 bases). The CDR3 sequence is 14 residues long. The germline V gene has CDR1 SGHTA and CDR2 FQGNSA. V was pared by 5 bases and J by 3 bases, with 11 bases between.

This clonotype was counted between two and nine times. The CDR3 here is CSARPGANTGELFF. The CDR3 DNA reads as TGCAGTGCTAGACCCGGGGCGAACACCGGGGAGCTGTTTTTT. The gene calls are TRBV20-1 and TRBJ2-2; D may be TRBD2 (5 bases). Germline V gene data show CDR1 as DFQATT and CDR2 as SNEGSKA (reference sequence). The V end lost 2 bases, the J end lost 0 bases, and 7 bases lay between the germline ends. The CDR3 spans 14 residues.